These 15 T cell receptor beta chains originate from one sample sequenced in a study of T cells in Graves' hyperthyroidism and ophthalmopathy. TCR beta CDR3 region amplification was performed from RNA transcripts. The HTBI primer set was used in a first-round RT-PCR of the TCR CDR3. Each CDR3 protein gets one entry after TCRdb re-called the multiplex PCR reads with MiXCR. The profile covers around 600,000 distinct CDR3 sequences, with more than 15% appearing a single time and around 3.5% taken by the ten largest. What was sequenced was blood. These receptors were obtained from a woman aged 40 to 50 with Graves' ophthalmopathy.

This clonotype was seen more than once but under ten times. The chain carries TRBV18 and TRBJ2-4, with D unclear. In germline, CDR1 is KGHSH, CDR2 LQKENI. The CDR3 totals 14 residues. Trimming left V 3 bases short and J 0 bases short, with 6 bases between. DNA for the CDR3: TGTGCCAGCTCACCCGAGTTAGCCAAAAACATTCAGTACTTC. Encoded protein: CASSPELAKNIQYF.

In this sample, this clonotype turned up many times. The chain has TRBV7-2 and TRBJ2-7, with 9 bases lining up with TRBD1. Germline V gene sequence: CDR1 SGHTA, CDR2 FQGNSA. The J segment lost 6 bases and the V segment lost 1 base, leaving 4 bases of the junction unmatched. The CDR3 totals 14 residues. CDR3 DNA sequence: TGTGCCAGCAGCTTAGAGGGACAGGGCCGCGAGCAGTACTTC. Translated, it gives CASSLEGQGREQYF. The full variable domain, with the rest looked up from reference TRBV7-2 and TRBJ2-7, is GAGVSQSPSNKVTEKGKDVELRCDPISGHTALYWYRQSLGQGLEFLIYFQGNSAPDKSGLPSDRFSAERTGGSVSTLTIQRTQQEDSAVYLCASSLEGQGREQYFGPGTRLTVT.

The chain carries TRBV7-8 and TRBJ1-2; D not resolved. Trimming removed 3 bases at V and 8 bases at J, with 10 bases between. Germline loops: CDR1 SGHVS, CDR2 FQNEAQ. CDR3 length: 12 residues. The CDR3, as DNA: TGTGCCAGCAGCTTTCCACACGGGGGCTACACCTTC. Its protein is CASSFPHGGYTF. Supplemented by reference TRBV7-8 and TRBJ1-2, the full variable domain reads GAGVSQSPRYKVAKRGQDVALRCDPISGHVSLFWYQQALGQGPEFLTYFQNEAQLDKSGLPSDRFFAERPEGSVSTLKIQRTQQEDSAVYLCASSFPHGGYTFGSGTRLTVV.

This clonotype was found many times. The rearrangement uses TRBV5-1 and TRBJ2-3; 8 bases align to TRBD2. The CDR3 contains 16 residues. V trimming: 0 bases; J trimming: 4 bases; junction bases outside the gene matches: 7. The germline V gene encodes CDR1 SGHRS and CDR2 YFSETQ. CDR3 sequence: CASSLAQAGGSDTQYF. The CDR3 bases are TGCGCCAGCAGCTTGGCCCAGGCGGGAGGATCAGATACGCAGTATTTT.

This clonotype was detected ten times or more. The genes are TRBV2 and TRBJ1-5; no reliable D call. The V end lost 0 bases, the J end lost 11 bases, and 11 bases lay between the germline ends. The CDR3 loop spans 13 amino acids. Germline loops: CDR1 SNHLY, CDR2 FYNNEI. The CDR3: CASSEALRQAQHF. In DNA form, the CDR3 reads TGTGCCAGCAGTGAAGCGCTTCGGCAAGCCCAGCATTTT.

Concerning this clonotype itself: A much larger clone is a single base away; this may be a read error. CDR3 residues: CASSLIRRRNEKLSF. The CDR3, as DNA: TGTGCCAGCAGCTTGATTCGGAGAAGAAATGAAAAACTGTCTTTT. The J gene is TRBJ1-4, the V gene TRBV7-3; no firm D call. The germline V gene encodes CDR1 SGHTA and CDR2 FQGTGA. This CDR3 has 15 amino acids.

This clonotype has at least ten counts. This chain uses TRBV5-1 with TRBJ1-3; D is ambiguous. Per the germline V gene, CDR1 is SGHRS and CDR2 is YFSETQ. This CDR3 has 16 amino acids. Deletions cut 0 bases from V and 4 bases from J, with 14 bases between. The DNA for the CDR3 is TGCGCCAGCAGCTTGGCCGGGCCAGCGGGAGGAAACACCATATATTTT. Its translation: CASSLAGPAGGNTIYF.

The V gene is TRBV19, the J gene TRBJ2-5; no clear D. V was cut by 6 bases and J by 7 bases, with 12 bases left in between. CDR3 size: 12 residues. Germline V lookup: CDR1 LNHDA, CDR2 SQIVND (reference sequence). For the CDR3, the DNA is TGTGCCAGTAGCTCTATAAGACGGACCCAGTACTTC. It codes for CASSSIRRTQYF.

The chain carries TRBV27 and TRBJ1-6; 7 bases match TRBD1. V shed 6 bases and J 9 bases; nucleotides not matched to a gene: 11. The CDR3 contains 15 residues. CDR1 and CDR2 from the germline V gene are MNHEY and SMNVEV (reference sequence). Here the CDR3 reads CASSPRRQGRSPLHF. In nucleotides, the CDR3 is TGTGCCAGCAGCCCGCGTCGACAGGGTCGTTCACCCCTCCACTTT.

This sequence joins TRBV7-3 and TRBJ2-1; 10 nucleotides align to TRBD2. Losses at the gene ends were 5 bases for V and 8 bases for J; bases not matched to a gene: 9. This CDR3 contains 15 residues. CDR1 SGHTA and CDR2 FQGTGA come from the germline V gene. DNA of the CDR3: TGTGCCAGCAGCCCCGCTAGCGGGGGAGGGTATGAGCAGTTCTTC. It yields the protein CASSPASGGGYEQFF.

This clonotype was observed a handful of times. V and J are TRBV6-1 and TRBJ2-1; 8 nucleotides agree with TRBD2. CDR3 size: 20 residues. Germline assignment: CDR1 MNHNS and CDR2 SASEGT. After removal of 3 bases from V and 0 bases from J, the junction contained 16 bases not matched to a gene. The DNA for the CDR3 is TGTGCCAGCAGTGATTTCTTGAGTCGCGGGAGGTCGGACTCCTACAATGAGCAGTTCTTC. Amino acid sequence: CASSDFLSRGRSDSYNEQFF.

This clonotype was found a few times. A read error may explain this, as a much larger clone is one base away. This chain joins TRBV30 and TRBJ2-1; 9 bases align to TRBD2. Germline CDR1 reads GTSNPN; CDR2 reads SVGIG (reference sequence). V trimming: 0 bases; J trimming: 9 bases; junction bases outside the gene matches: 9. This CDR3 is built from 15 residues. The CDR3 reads CAWSVLLAGNGEQFF. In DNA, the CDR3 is TGTGCCTGGAGTGTACTTCTAGCGGGGAACGGTGAGCAGTTCTTC.

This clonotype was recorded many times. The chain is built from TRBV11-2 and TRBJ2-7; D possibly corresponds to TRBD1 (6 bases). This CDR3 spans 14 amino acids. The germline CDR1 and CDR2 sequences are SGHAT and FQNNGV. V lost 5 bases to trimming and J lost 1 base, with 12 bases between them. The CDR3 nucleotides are TGTGCCAGCAGCGTGGACAGAGCTTCCTACGAGCAGTACTTC. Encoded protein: CASSVDRASYEQYF.

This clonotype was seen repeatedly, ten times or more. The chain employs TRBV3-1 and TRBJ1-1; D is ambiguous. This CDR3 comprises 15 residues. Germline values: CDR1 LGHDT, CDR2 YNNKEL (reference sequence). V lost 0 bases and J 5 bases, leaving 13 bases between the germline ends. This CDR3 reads CASSQESHGRTEAFF. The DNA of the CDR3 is TGTGCCAGCAGCCAAGAAAGTCACGGACGGACTGAAGCTTTCTTT.

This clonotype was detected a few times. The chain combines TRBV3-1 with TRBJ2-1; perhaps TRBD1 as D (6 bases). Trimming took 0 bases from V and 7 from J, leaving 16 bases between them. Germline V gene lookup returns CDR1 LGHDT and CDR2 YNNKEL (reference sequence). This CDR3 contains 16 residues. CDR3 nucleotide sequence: TGTGCCAGCAGCCAAGAACCGGGGTTCAGGGGTAATGAGCAGTTCTTC. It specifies CASSQEPGFRGNEQFF.